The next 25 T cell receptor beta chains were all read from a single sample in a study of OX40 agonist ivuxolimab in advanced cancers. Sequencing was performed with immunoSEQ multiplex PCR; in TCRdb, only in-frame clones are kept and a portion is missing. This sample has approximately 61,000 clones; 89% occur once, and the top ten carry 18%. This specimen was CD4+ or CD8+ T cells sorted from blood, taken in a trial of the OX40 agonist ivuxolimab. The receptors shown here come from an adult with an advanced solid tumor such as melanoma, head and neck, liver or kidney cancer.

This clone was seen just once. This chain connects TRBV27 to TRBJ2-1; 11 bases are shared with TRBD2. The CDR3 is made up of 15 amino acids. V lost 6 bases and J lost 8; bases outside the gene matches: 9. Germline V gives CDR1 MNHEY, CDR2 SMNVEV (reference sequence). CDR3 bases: TGTGCCAGCAGGGAAACTAGCGGGAGTTTCCATGAGCAGTTCTTC. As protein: CASRETSGSFHEQFF.

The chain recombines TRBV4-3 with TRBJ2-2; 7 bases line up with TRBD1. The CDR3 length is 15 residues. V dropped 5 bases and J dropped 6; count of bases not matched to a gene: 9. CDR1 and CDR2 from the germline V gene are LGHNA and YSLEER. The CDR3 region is CASSSPHGTAGELFF. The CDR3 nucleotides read TGCGCCAGCAGCTCTCCCCACGGGACAGCCGGGGAGCTGTTTTTT.

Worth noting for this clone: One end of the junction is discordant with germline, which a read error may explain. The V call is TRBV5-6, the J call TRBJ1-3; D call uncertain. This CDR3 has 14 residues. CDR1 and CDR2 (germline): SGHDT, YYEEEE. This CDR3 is CASSQVSPGTTIYF. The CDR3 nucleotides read TGTGCCAGCAGCCAAGTCTCACCTGGAACCACCATATATTTT.

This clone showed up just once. The CDR3: CASSEEEFELAGDGYEQYF. CDR3 DNA: TGTGCCAGCAGTGAAGAGGAATTTGAGCTAGCGGGAGATGGGTACGAGCAGTACTTC. This chain links TRBV2 with TRBJ2-7; 10 bases are a match to TRBD2. Germline CDR1 is SNHLY and CDR2 is FYNNEI. The CDR3 loop spans 19 amino acids. Unmatched junction bases numbered 16, after V lost 1 base and J lost 4 bases.

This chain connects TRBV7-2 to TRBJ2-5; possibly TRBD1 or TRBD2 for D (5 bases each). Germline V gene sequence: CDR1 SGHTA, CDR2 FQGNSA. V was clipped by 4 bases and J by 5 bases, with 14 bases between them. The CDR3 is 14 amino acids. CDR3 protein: CASSSGSSGETQYF. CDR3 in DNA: TGTGCCAGCAGCTCGGGATCGTCAGGGGAGACCCAGTACTTC.

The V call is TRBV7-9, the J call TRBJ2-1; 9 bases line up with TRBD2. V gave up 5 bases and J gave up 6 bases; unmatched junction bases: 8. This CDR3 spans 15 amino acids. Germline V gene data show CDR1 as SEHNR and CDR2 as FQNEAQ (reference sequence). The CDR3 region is CASSLLAGSFNEQFF. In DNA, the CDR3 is TGTGCCAGCAGCCTCCTAGCGGGATCTTTCAATGAGCAGTTCTTC.

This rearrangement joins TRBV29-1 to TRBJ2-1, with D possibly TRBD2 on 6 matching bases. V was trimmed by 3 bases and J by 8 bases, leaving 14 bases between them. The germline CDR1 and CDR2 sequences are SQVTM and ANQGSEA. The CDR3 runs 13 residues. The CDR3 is CSVEGGSIYEQFF. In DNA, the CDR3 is TGCAGCGTTGAGGGAGGCAGTATATATGAGCAGTTCTTC.

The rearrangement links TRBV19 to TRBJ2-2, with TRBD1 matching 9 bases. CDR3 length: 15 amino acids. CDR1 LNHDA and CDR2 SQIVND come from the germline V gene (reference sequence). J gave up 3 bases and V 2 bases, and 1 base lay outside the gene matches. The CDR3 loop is CASSIWDRDTGELFF. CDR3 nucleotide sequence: TGTGCCAGTAGTATATGGGACAGGGACACCGGGGAGCTGTTTTTT. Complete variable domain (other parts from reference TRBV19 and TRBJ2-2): DGGITQSPKYLFRKEGQNVTLSCEQNLNHDAMYWYRQDPGQGLRLIYYSQIVNDFQKGDIAEGYSVSREKKESFPLTVTSAQKNPTAFYLCASSIWDRDTGELFFGEGSRLTVL.

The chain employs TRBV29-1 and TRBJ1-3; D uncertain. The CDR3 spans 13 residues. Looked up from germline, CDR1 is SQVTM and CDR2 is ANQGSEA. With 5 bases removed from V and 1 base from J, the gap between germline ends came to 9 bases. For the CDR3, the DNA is TGCAGCGTTTCGGCGTTGTCTGGAAACACCATATATTTT. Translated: CSVSALSGNTIYF.

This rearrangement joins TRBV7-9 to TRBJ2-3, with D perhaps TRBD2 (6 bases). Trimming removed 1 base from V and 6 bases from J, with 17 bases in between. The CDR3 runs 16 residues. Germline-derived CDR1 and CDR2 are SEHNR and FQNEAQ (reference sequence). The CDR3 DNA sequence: TGTGCCAGCAGCTTAGGTTATAGCGGATTGACGGATACGCAGTATTTT. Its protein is CASSLGYSGLTDTQYF.

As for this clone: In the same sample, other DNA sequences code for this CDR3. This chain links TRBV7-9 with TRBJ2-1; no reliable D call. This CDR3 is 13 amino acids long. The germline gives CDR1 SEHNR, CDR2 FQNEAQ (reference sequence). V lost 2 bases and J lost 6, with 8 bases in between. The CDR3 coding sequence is TGTGCCAGCAGCTTACCGGGCCGCAATGAGCAGTTCTTC. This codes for CASSLPGRNEQFF.

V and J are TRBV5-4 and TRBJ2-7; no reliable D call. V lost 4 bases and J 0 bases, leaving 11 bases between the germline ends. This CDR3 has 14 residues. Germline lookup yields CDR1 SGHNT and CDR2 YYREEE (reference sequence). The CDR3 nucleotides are TGTGCCAGCAGCGGATTGGATGACTCCTACGAGCAGTACTTC. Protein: CASSGLDDSYEQYF.

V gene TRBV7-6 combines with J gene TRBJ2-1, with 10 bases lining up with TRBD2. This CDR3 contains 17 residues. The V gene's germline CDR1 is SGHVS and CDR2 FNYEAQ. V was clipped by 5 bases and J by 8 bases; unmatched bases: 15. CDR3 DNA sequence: TGTGCCAGCAGCCTAGGACTAGCGGTCCACAAGTGGGATGAGCAGTTCTTC. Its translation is CASSLGLAVHKWDEQFF. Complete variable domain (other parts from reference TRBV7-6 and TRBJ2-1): GAGVSQSPRYKVTKRGQDVALRCDPISGHVSLYWYRQALGQGPEFLTYFNYEAQQDKSGLPNDRFSAERPEGSISTLTIQRTEQRDSAMYRCASSLGLAVHKWDEQFFGPGTRLTVL.

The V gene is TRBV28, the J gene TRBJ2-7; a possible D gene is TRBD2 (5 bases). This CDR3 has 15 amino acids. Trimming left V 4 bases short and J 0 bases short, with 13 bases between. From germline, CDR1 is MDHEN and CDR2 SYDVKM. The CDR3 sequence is CASSSPGLSSYEQYF. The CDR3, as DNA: TGTGCCAGCAGTTCCCCCGGACTCAGCTCCTACGAGCAGTACTTC.

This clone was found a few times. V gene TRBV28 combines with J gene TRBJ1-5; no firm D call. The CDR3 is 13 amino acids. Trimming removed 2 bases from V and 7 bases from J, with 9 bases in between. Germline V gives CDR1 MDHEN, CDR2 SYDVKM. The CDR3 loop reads CASSLQILQPQHF. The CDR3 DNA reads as TGTGCCAGCAGTTTACAGATTCTCCAGCCCCAGCATTTT. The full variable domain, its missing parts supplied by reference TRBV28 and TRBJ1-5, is DVKVTQSSRYLVKRTGEKVFLECVQDMDHENMFWYRQDPGLGLRLIYFSYDVKMKEKGDIPEGYSVSREKKERFSLILESASTNQTSMYLCASSLQILQPQHFGDGTRLSIL.

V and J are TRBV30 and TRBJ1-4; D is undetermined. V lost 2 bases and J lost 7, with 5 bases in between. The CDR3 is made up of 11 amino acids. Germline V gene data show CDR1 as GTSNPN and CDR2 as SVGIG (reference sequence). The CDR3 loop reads CAWSPGEKLFF. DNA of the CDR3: TGTGCCTGGAGTCCGGGTGAAAAACTGTTTTTT.

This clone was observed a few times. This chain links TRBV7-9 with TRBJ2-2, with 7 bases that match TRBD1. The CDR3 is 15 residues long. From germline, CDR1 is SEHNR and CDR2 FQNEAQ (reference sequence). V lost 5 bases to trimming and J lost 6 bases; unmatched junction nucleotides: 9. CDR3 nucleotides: TGTGCCAGCAGCCCCCTCCGGACAGGCCCCGGGGAGCTGTTTTTT. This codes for CASSPLRTGPGELFF.

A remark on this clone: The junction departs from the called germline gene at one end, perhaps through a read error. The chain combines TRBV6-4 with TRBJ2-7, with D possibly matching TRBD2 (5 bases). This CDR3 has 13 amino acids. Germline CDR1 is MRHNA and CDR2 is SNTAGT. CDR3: CASSYSEAYEQYF. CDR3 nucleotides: TGTGCCAGCAGTTACTCGGAGGCCTACGAGCAGTACTTC.

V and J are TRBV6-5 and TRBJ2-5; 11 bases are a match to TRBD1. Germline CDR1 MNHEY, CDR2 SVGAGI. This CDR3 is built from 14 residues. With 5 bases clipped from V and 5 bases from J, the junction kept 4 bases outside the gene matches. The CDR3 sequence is CASSRTGGVETQYF. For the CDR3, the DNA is TGTGCCAGCAGTAGGACAGGGGGCGTGGAGACCCAGTACTTC.

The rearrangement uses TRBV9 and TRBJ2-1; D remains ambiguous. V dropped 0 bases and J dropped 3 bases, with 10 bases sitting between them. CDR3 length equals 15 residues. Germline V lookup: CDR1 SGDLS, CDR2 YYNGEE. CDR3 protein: CASSVEEVGYNEQFF. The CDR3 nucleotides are TGTGCCAGCAGCGTAGAGGAAGTCGGCTACAATGAGCAGTTCTTC.

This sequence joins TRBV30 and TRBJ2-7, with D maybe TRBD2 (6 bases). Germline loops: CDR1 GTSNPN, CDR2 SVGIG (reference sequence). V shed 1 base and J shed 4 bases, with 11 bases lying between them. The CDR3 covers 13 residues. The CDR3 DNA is TGTGCCTGGAGTGCGGGGGAAGTTTACGAGCAGTACTTC. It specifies CAWSAGEVYEQYF.

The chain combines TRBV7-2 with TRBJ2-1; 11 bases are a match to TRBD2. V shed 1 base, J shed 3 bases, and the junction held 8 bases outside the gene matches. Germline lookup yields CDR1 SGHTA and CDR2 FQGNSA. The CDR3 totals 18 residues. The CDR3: CASSLDSRLAGYYNEQFF. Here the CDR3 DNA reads TGTGCCAGCAGCTTAGATTCCCGACTAGCGGGGTACTACAATGAGCAGTTCTTC.

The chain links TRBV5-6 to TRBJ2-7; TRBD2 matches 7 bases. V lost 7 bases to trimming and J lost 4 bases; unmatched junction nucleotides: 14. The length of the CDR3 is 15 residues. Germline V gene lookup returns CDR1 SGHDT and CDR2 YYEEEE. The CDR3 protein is CASGTGFREEYEQYF. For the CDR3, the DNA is TGTGCCAGCGGGACGGGCTTTCGGGAGGAATACGAGCAGTACTTC.

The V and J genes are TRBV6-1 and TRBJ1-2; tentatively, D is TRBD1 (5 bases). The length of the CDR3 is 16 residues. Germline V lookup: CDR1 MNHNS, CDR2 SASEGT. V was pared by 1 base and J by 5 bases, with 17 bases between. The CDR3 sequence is CASSEVDGVKGYGYTF. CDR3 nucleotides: TGTGCCAGCAGTGAAGTGGACGGGGTGAAGGGGTATGGCTACACCTTC.

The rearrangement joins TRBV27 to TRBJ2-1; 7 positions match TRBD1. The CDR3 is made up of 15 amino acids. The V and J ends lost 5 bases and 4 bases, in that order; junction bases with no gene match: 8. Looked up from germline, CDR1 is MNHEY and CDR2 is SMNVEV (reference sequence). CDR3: CASSARGRGYNEQFF. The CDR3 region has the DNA TGTGCCAGCAGTGCTAGGGGGCGCGGGTACAATGAGCAGTTCTTC.